Listed here are 27 T cell receptor beta chains from one sample, sequenced in a study of T-cell memory formation after mild COVID-19. One entry per CDR3 protein results from TCRdb running MiXCR on the 5' RACE reads. The table includes hundreds of thousands of distinct CDR3 sequences, less than 20% detected once. Material for sequencing was PBMCs or a T cell subset sorted from them (not recorded which). These receptor sequences come from a man younger than 35 who had mild COVID-19 (a few samples of this study predate the infection). Cell type and time point are not known.

This chain links TRBV15 with TRBJ1-1; D unclear. V was cut by 0 bases and J by 1 base, with 6 bases left in between. CDR3 length: 14 residues. CDR1 LNHNV and CDR2 YYDKDF come from the germline V gene (reference sequence). CDR3 DNA: TGTGCCACCAGCAGAGATAGACAGAACACTGAAGCTTTCTTT. It encodes CATSRDRQNTEAFF. The full variable domain, with the rest looked up from reference TRBV15 and TRBJ1-1, is DAMVIQNPRYQVTQFGKPVTLSCSQTLNHNVMYWYQQKSSQAPKLLFHYYDKDFNNEADTPDNFQSRRPNTSFCFLDIRSPGLGDTAMYLCATSRDRQNTEAFFGQGTRLTVV.

This clonotype was seen more than once but under ten times. The chain links TRBV21-1 to TRBJ2-5; the table's D gene call, TRBD1, was not cross checked with the DNA. TRBV21-1 is a known pseudogene. This CDR3 has 12 residues. CDR3 region: CARRGQEETQYF. CDR3 DNA: TGTGCCCGACGGGGACAAGAAGAGACCCAGTACTTC.

This clonotype was counted only a few times. This chain links TRBV7-2 with TRBJ1-4, with D unresolved. Looked up from germline, CDR1 is SGHTA and CDR2 is FQGNSA. Between the trimmed V and J ends, which lost 5 bases and 0 bases, there was a span of 10 bases. The CDR3 spans 15 residues. The CDR3 coding sequence is TGTGCCAGCAGCGGATACGGATCAACTAATGAAAAACTGTTTTTT. Translated: CASSGYGSTNEKLFF.

This clonotype was observed a few times. This sequence joins TRBV12-3 or TRBV12-4 and TRBJ2-3; 9 nucleotides line up with TRBD1. The length of the CDR3 is 13 residues. J lost 8 bases, V lost 5 bases, and 5 bases had no gene match. The CDR3 coding sequence is TGTGCCAGCAGTCCCGGGACAGGGAGTACGCAGTATTTT. This gives the protein CASSPGTGSTQYF.

This sequence joins TRBV6-5 and TRBJ2-4; no definite D call. CDR1 is MNHEY, CDR2 SVGAGI, per germline. The V end was cut by 6 bases, the J end by 0 bases, with 24 bases between. The CDR3 is 19 residues long. As DNA, the CDR3 is TGTGCCAGCAGCCCAGACACCGGATTCACAATCGTAGCCAAAAACATTCAGTACTTC. It encodes CASSPDTGFTIVAKNIQYF.

This clonotype was seen only a few times. The CDR3 loop reads CASSEQGLGSYNEQFF. CDR3 bases: TGCGCCAGCAGCGAGCAGGGGTTAGGCTCCTACAATGAGCAGTTCTTC. The chain uses TRBV5-1 and TRBJ2-1; TRBD1 might be the D (6 bases). V shed 4 bases and J shed 0 bases, with 14 bases lying between them. The CDR3 has 16 amino acids. Per germline, CDR1 SGHRS and CDR2 YFSETQ.

As regards this clonotype: Here the CDR3 omits its conserved ending phenylalanine or tryptophan, so a read error is the likely source. The chain combines TRBV3-1 with TRBJ1-2, with 9 bases aligning to TRBD1. This CDR3 is built from 15 residues. Germline values: CDR1 LGHDT, CDR2 YNNKEL (reference sequence). The junction had 4 bases not matched to a gene; V was cut back by 1 base and J by 4 bases. CDR3 bases: TGTGCCAGCAGCCAAGCCGGGACAGGGATCTATGGCTACACCTTA. Its translation is CASSQAGTGIYGYTL.

Only a few counts were recorded for this clonotype. The chain joins TRBV7-9 to TRBJ1-3, with D perhaps TRBD1 (5 bases). Trimming left V 3 bases short and J 3 bases short, with 9 bases between. Germline CDR1 SEHNR, CDR2 FQNEAQ (reference sequence). CDR3 length equals 14 residues. CDR3 residues: CASSFPGRGNTIYF. CDR3 DNA sequence: TGTGCCAGCAGCTTCCCGGGGCGTGGAAACACCATATATTTT.

This clonotype was detected only once. The V and J genes are TRBV5-1 and TRBJ1-3, with D possibly matching TRBD1 (5 bases). Germline CDR1 reads SGHRS; CDR2 reads YFSETQ. The V end was cut by 7 bases, the J end by 2 bases, with 13 bases between. This CDR3 region has 14 residues. The CDR3 DNA sequence: TGCGCCAGCCGGGATGTGGGGGCTGGAAACACCATATATTTT. Residues: CASRDVGAGNTIYF.

This clonotype came up a few times. The chain has TRBV18 and TRBJ2-1; maybe TRBD2 (5 bases). The V gene lost 3 bases and the J gene lost 8 bases, with 8 bases spanning the gap. The CDR3 has 12 amino acids. CDR1 and CDR2 from the germline V gene are KGHSH and LQKENI. The CDR3 DNA reads TGTGCCAGCTCACCCGACGGGGATGAGCAGTTCTTC. Residues: CASSPDGDEQFF. Full variable domain (remainder filled in from reference TRBV18 and TRBJ2-1): NAGVMQNPRHLVRRRGQEARLRCSPMKGHSHVYWYRQLPEEGLKFMVYLQKENIIDESGMPKERFSAEFPKEGPSILRIQQVVRGDSAAYFCASSPDGDEQFFGPGTRLTVL.

The J gene is TRBJ2-3, the V gene TRBV15, with TRBD2 matching over 13 bases. With V trimmed by 11 bases and J by 2 bases, 16 bases remained unmatched. There are 18 residues in the CDR3. Germline V gives CDR1 LNHNV, CDR2 YYDKDF (reference sequence). The CDR3 DNA follows: TGTGCCGTAAGGACATCCTGGACTAGCGGGGGCTACACAGATACGCAGTATTTT. Its protein is CAVRTSWTSGGYTDTQYF.

The chain carries TRBV5-1 and TRBJ2-1, with D possibly being TRBD2 (6 bases). The CDR3 sequence is 16 residues long. The V end was cut by 4 bases, the J end by 0 bases, with 14 bases between. CDR1 and CDR2 from the germline V gene are SGHRS and YFSETQ. CDR3 in amino acids: CASSNGLTSSYNEQFF. The CDR3 bases are TGCGCCAGCAGCAACGGACTAACGAGCTCCTACAATGAGCAGTTCTTC. Full variable domain (outside the CDR3, taken from reference TRBV5-1 and TRBJ2-1): KAGVTQTPRYLIKTRGQQVTLSCSPISGHRSVSWYQQTPGQGLQFLFEYFSETQRNKGNFPGRFSGRQFSNSRSEMNVSTLELGDSALYLCASSNGLTSSYNEQFFGPGTRLTVL.

The chain recombines TRBV5-1 with TRBJ1-1; D unresolved. The V end lost 5 bases, the J end lost 4 bases, and 15 bases lay between the germline ends. The CDR3 runs 14 residues. The V gene's germline CDR1 is SGHRS and CDR2 YFSETQ. CDR3 residues: CASRPAVGVTEAFF. The CDR3 DNA is TGCGCCAGCAGGCCGGCCGTGGGAGTCACTGAAGCTTTCTTT.

The rearrangement uses TRBV4-2 and TRBJ1-2; a weak D match, TRBD1 (5 bases). Germline CDR1 LGHNA, CDR2 YNFKEQ. The V end was cut by 1 base, the J end by 2 bases, with 14 bases between. This CDR3 contains 16 residues. The CDR3 sequence: CASSQGWPGLNYGYTF. Written as DNA, the CDR3 is TGTGCCAGCAGCCAAGGATGGCCGGGACTGAACTATGGCTACACCTTC.

This clonotype was counted only a few times. This rearrangement joins TRBV4-1 to TRBJ2-3, with TRBD2 as a possible D gene (5 bases). This CDR3 contains 18 residues. The ends were cut back, 4 bases at V and 2 bases at J, with 22 bases in the middle. Per the germline V gene, CDR1 is MGHRA and CDR2 is YSYEKL. In nucleotides, the CDR3 is TGCGCCAGCAGCCGTACTCCCCTCGGCGGGTCGAACACAGATACGCAGTATTTT. Encoded protein: CASSRTPLGGSNTDTQYF.

This chain links TRBV6-5 with TRBJ2-7, with a tentative D call TRBD1 (5 bases). There are 15 residues in the CDR3. With 0 bases removed from V and 2 bases from J, the gap between germline ends came to 11 bases. Per germline, CDR1 MNHEY and CDR2 SVGAGI. The CDR3 sequence is CASSYSGRATYEQYV. The CDR3 DNA reads as TGTGCCAGCAGTTACTCCGGCAGGGCGACCTACGAGCAGTACGTC.

This clonotype has a handful of counts. The chain carries TRBV20-1 and TRBJ1-1; TRBD1 matches at 8 bases. Germline V CDR1 and CDR2: DFQATT, SNEGSKA (reference sequence). The CDR3 length is 14 residues. J lost 2 bases, V lost 6 bases, and 8 bases had no gene match. CDR3: CSAANSGGNTEAFF. The CDR3 DNA follows: TGCAGTGCCGCCAACTCAGGGGGCAACACTGAAGCTTTCTTT.

The table lists this clonotype with a few counts. The J gene is TRBJ2-4, the V gene TRBV4-1; TRBD2 matches at 12 bases. Germline loops: CDR1 MGHRA, CDR2 YSYEKL. V lost 4 bases, J lost 0 bases, and 7 bases stayed unmatched. The CDR3 spans 18 residues. CDR3 protein: CASSPGLAGILAKNIQYF. The CDR3 bases are TGCGCCAGCAGCCCAGGACTAGCGGGGATATTAGCCAAAAACATTCAGTACTTC.

The chain has TRBV7-2 and TRBJ2-7, with D possibly TRBD1 on 5 matching bases. The CDR3 has 14 residues. The germline V gene encodes CDR1 SGHTA and CDR2 FQGNSA. Trimming cost V 1 base and J 7 bases, with 14 bases left between them. CDR3 DNA sequence: TGTGCCAGCAGCTTAGTCACAGGCCTGGGGGAGCAGTACTTC. It specifies CASSLVTGLGEQYF. Full variable domain (rest looked up from reference TRBV7-2 and TRBJ2-7): GAGVSQSPSNKVTEKGKDVELRCDPISGHTALYWYRQSLGQGLEFLIYFQGNSAPDKSGLPSDRFSAERTGGSVSTLTIQRTQQEDSAVYLCASSLVTGLGEQYFGPGTRLTVT.

This chain links TRBV6-5 with TRBJ1-1, with a possible D match to TRBD1 (5 bases). V lost 6 bases and J lost 7, with 12 bases in between. The CDR3 contains 12 residues. Germline CDR1 reads MNHEY; CDR2 reads SVGAGI. The CDR3 DNA follows: TGTGCCAGCAGCAAGCTCCAGGGTGAAGCTTTCTTT. This sequence encodes CASSKLQGEAFF.

In this sample, this clonotype turned up a few times. The chain has TRBV9 and TRBJ1-1; 8 positions agree with TRBD1. The CDR3 is made up of 17 amino acids. Trimming cost V 0 bases and J 6 bases; bases outside gene matches: 13. Germline V CDR1 and CDR2: SGDLS, YYNGEE. The CDR3 sequence: CASSVAPLGQGGSEAFF. The CDR3 DNA sequence: TGTGCCAGCAGCGTAGCCCCCTTAGGACAGGGAGGCTCTGAAGCTTTCTTT.

This clonotype was seen a few times. This rearrangement joins TRBV5-1 to TRBJ2-3; 9 bases line up with TRBD1. V trimming: 7 bases; J trimming: 3 bases; junction bases outside the gene matches: 9. This CDR3 is built from 15 residues. Germline V gene lookup returns CDR1 SGHRS and CDR2 YFSETQ. The CDR3 is CASRHGTGPTDTQYF. As DNA, the CDR3 is TGCGCCAGCCGCCATGGGACAGGGCCTACAGATACGCAGTATTTT.

This chain joins TRBV25-1 and TRBJ1-2; no definite D call. Germline values: CDR1 MGHDK, CDR2 SYGVNS. This CDR3 has 13 amino acids. The V and J ends lost 1 base and 4 bases respectively, with 7 bases between them. CDR3: CASSELIGYGYTF. The DNA for the CDR3 is TGTGCCAGCAGTGAATTGATCGGCTATGGCTACACCTTC.

This clonotype appeared a few times. The gene calls are TRBV11-1 and TRBJ2-2; TRBD1 matches 9 bases. Germline CDR1 and CDR2: SGHAT and FQDESV (reference sequence). The CDR3 sequence is 15 residues long. The V segment lost 5 bases and the J segment 8 bases; nucleotides outside the gene matches: 9. CDR3 residues: CASSHRDRAPGELFF. The CDR3, as DNA: TGTGCCAGCAGCCATCGGGACAGGGCACCGGGGGAGCTGTTTTTT.

The V call is TRBV29-1, the J call TRBJ2-7; either TRBD1 or TRBD2 may fit D (5 bases each). The CDR3 runs to 14 residues. CDR1 SQVTM and CDR2 ANQGSEA come from the germline V gene. V lost 3 bases and J 0 bases, leaving 12 bases between the germline ends. CDR3 bases: TGCAGCGTTGAGACCAGGGACCACTCCTACGAGCAGTACTTC. This translates into CSVETRDHSYEQYF.

The CDR3: CASSQDSRGGRDEQFF. CDR3 sequence (DNA): TGCGCCAGCAGCCAAGACTCGCGGGGGGGTAGGGATGAGCAGTTCTTC. The V and J genes are TRBV4-3 and TRBJ2-1; 9 bases are a match to TRBD2. The V gene end was trimmed by 0 bases and the J gene end by 8 bases; junction bases not matched to a gene: 8. The CDR3 sequence is 16 residues long. Germline CDR1 and CDR2: LGHNA and YSLEER.

The V and J genes are TRBV5-6 and TRBJ1-2; D is uncertain. The CDR3 is 13 residues long. CDR1 is SGHDT, CDR2 YYEEEE, per germline. V lost 4 bases and J 4 bases, leaving 11 bases between the germline ends. The DNA for the CDR3 is TGTGCCAGCAGCCTGCCCGTCTTCTATGGCTACACCTTC. The encoded protein is CASSLPVFYGYTF.